The 28 T cell receptor beta chains below were found in one sample sequenced in a study of T cells after yellow fever vaccination. TCRdb re-called the 5' RACE reads with MiXCR, one entry per CDR3 protein. This table holds about 630,000 distinct CDR3 sequences, 9% to 15% found once. Sequences were derived from PBMCs, sampled on the day of the yellow fever booster vaccination. These receptors were taken from a man in his thirties or forties who received the YFV17D yellow fever vaccine.

This rearrangement joins TRBV5-1 to TRBJ2-3, with TRBD2 matching over 8 bases. The V gene end was trimmed by 5 bases and the J gene end by 4 bases; junction bases not matched to a gene: 9. The CDR3 runs to 15 residues. Germline V gene lookup returns CDR1 SGHRS and CDR2 YFSETQ. The CDR3 nucleotides are TGCGCCAGCAGTCAACTGGGACTAGTGGCAGATACGCAGTATTTT. Its translation: CASSQLGLVADTQYF.

The J gene is TRBJ2-7, the V gene TRBV27; D is possibly TRBD1 (6 bases). V gave up 5 bases and J gave up 4 bases, with 27 bases separating them. Looked up from germline, CDR1 is MNHEY and CDR2 is SMNVEV (reference sequence). The CDR3 sequence is 18 residues long. The CDR3 spells CASSRNRDFSGLKYEQYF. DNA of the CDR3: TGTGCCAGCAGTCGGAACAGGGATTTCTCTGGCCTTAAATACGAGCAGTACTTC.

This chain connects TRBV30 to TRBJ2-1; TRBD1 or TRBD2 may be the D gene (6 bases each). The length of the CDR3 is 14 residues. Trimming removed 0 bases from V and 7 bases from J, with 13 bases in between. The V gene's germline CDR1 is GTSNPN and CDR2 SVGIG (reference sequence). The CDR3 DNA is TGTGCCTGGAGTGTATACAGGGCGGGAAATGAGCAGTTCTTC. This sequence encodes CAWSVYRAGNEQFF.

The chain combines TRBV28 with TRBJ2-3, with 10 bases aligning to TRBD1. The V segment lost 7 bases and the J segment 1 base; nucleotides outside the gene matches: 14. CDR3 length: 18 amino acids. Germline loops: CDR1 MDHEN, CDR2 SYDVKM. DNA of the CDR3: TGTGCCAGCACCCAAGTGACAGGGGGCGCGGGGGGCACAGATACGCAGTATTTT. Its protein product is CASTQVTGGAGGTDTQYF.

The rearrangement uses TRBV7-2 and TRBJ2-4; D could derive from TRBD1 or TRBD2 (6 bases each). The CDR3 runs 15 residues. Trimming removed 3 bases at V and 0 bases at J, with 9 bases between. From germline, CDR1 is SGHTA and CDR2 FQGNSA. Written as DNA, the CDR3 is TGTGCCAGCAGCTTCGGGGGCGTAGCCAAAAACATTCAGTACTTC. Its translation is CASSFGGVAKNIQYF.

In its sample, this clonotype was seen a few times. The chain combines TRBV6-1 with TRBJ2-5; tentatively, D is TRBD2 (6 bases). Trimming left V 7 bases short and J 5 bases short, with 20 bases between. In germline, CDR1 is MNHNS, CDR2 SASEGT. The CDR3 spans 15 residues. As DNA, the CDR3 is TGTGCCAGCACCGACCGGATGCGGGGTCTGGAGACCCAGTACTTC. Its protein is CASTDRMRGLETQYF.

The rearrangement joins TRBV20-1 to TRBJ2-3; tentative D call: TRBD1 (6 bases). V was trimmed by 3 bases and J by 8 bases, leaving 21 bases between them. There are 15 residues in the CDR3. CDR1 is DFQATT, CDR2 SNEGSKA, per germline (reference sequence). The chain's CDR3 is CSASWGTPRPGTQYF. The CDR3 coding sequence is TGCAGTGCTAGTTGGGGGACACCCAGGCCGGGTACGCAGTATTTT.

This clonotype was found once. J is TRBJ2-5 and V is TRBV5-8, with a weak D call TRBD1 (5 bases). The germline V gene has CDR1 SGHTS and CDR2 YDEGEE. The CDR3 length is 15 residues. Trimming pared 1 base from V and 5 bases from J, leaving 15 bases between. The CDR3 coding sequence is TGTGCCAGCAGCTTGTCGGCAGGGCTGATGGAGACCCAGTACTTC. Translated: CASSLSAGLMETQYF. The entire variable domain, with the rest obtained from reference TRBV5-8 and TRBJ2-5, is as follows: EAGVTQSPTHLIKTRGQQATLRCSPISGHTSVYWYQQALGLGLQFLLWYDEGEERNRGNFPPRFSGRQFPNYSSELNVNALELEDSALYLCASSLSAGLMETQYFGPGTRLLVL.

The V call is TRBV7-9, the J call TRBJ1-4; TRBD1 is a possible D gene (5 bases). CDR1 is SEHNR and CDR2 is FQNEAQ in the germline V gene (reference sequence). Deletions cut 3 bases from V and 4 bases from J, with 15 bases between. The CDR3 totals 16 residues. The CDR3 here is CASSFLPGRDNEKLFF. The CDR3 DNA is TGTGCCAGCAGCTTTCTACCGGGACGAGATAATGAAAAACTGTTTTTT. The full variable domain, with the rest looked up from reference TRBV7-9 and TRBJ1-4, is DTGVSQNPRHKITKRGQNVTFRCDPISEHNRLYWYRQTLGQGPEFLTYFQNEAQLEKSRLLSDRFSAERPKGSFSTLEIQRTEQGDSAMYLCASSFLPGRDNEKLFFGSGTQLSVL.

Remarks on this clonotype: The junction differs from germline at one of its ends, possibly a read error. V and J are TRBV20-1 and TRBJ2-1, with TRBD2 matching 11 bases. The length of the CDR3 is 17 residues. Germline values: CDR1 DFQATT, CDR2 SNEGSKA (reference sequence). The CDR3 region has the DNA TGCTGTGCTAGGGATCCCCTACTAGCGGGAGCATTCAATGAGCAGTTCTTC. It specifies CCARDPLLAGAFNEQFF.

The V call is TRBV4-3, the J call TRBJ1-2; the match to TRBD1 covers 7 bases. CDR1 is LGHNA, CDR2 YSLEER, per germline. The CDR3 runs 14 residues. The J segment lost 6 bases and the V segment lost 0 bases, leaving 4 bases of the junction unmatched. The CDR3 region has the DNA TGCGCCAGCAGCCAAGACCGGGACAGTAATGGCTACACCTTC. It is translated as CASSQDRDSNGYTF.

Only a few counts were recorded for this clonotype. CDR3 loop: CSARSSGGLYEQYF. CDR3 in DNA: TGCAGTGCTAGGTCAAGCGGGGGGCTCTACGAGCAGTACTTC. This chain links TRBV20-1 with TRBJ2-7, with 9 bases matching TRBD2. The CDR3 is made up of 14 amino acids. Germline V gene sequence: CDR1 DFQATT, CDR2 SNEGSKA (reference sequence). Trimming removed 3 bases from V and 3 bases from J; junction bases left unmatched: 6.

The rearrangement joins TRBV10-1 to TRBJ2-1; no definite D call. The CDR3 extends over 14 amino acids. V lost 1 base, J lost 9 bases, and 13 bases lay in between. Looked up from germline, CDR1 is WNHNN and CDR2 is SYGVQD (reference sequence). The CDR3 here is CASSEYTRTGEQFF. CDR3 coding DNA: TGCGCCAGCAGTGAGTACACCAGGACGGGTGAGCAGTTCTTC.

The genes are TRBV7-2 and TRBJ2-7; D might be TRBD2 (6 bases). Germline V gene lookup returns CDR1 SGHTA and CDR2 FQGNSA. The CDR3 is 15 residues long. Trimming cost V 5 bases and J 3 bases, with 17 bases left between them. The CDR3 sequence: CASSRSGTDNYEQYF. The CDR3 coding sequence is TGTGCCAGCAGCCGATCAGGGACTGACAACTACGAGCAGTACTTC.

This chain uses TRBV6-5 with TRBJ2-3, with a weak D call TRBD1 (6 bases). In germline, CDR1 is MNHEY, CDR2 SVGAGI. This CDR3 region has 18 residues. V was cut by 4 bases and J by 5 bases, with 25 bases left in between. The CDR3 bases are TGTGCCAGCAGTTCCCTGCCGCCTCCTAGGTACAGGGAAGATACGCAGTATTTT. This encodes CASSSLPPPRYREDTQYF.

V gene TRBV29-1 combines with J gene TRBJ2-1; D is unclear. The V end was cut by 2 bases, the J end by 6 bases, with 5 bases between. Germline V lookup: CDR1 SQVTM, CDR2 ANQGSEA. The CDR3 sequence is 11 residues long. The CDR3 nucleotides are TGCAGCGTTGAACTAATCAATGAGCAGTTCTTC. Translating it yields CSVELINEQFF.

This clonotype has just a few counts. The J gene is TRBJ2-1, the V gene TRBV7-2; D might be TRBD2 (5 bases). CDR1 and CDR2 from the germline V gene are SGHTA and FQGNSA. V was clipped by 1 base and J by 15 bases, with 10 bases between them. The CDR3 contains 11 residues. CDR3 amino acids: CASSLVGKAFF. In DNA form, the CDR3 reads TGTGCCAGCAGCTTAGTCGGGAAGGCGTTCTTC.

The rearrangement joins TRBV28 to TRBJ2-7; D remains ambiguous. The ends were cut back, 4 bases at V and 6 bases at J, with 7 bases in the middle. The CDR3 sequence is 11 residues long. CDR1 is MDHEN and CDR2 is SYDVKM in the germline V gene. The CDR3 reads CASSSNFEQYF. CDR3 nucleotide sequence: TGTGCCAGCAGTTCGAATTTCGAGCAGTACTTC.

The chain joins TRBV20-1 to TRBJ1-1, with unresolved D. With 5 bases removed from V and 1 base from J, the gap between germline ends came to 8 bases. The CDR3 consists of 12 residues. Germline CDR1 reads DFQATT; CDR2 reads SNEGSKA (reference sequence). The DNA for the CDR3 is TGCAGTGCTTGGCAGGAGAACACTGAAGCTTTCTTT. Translated: CSAWQENTEAFF.

This clonotype was found a few times. The chain is built from TRBV27 and TRBJ2-1; D is possibly TRBD1 (8 bases). V lost 6 bases and J 9 bases, leaving 21 bases between the germline ends. CDR3 size: 15 residues. The germline gives CDR1 MNHEY, CDR2 SMNVEV (reference sequence). In nucleotides, the CDR3 is TGTGCCAGCAGATTAGCTCAACAGGGGGGGGGTGAGCAGTTCTTC. Translation: CASRLAQQGGGEQFF.

The rearrangement uses TRBV5-1 and TRBJ2-5, with 10 positions matching TRBD2. The CDR3 runs to 19 residues. The ends lost 0 bases at V and 2 bases at J; junction bases unmatched: 13. Germline V lookup: CDR1 SGHRS, CDR2 YFSETQ. The CDR3 loop is CASSLVRILAGEWQETQYF. For the CDR3, the DNA is TGCGCCAGCAGCTTGGTCCGCATCCTAGCGGGAGAATGGCAAGAGACCCAGTACTTC.

The DNA of the CDR3 is TGCAGTGCTCCGACAGGGTATTGGGCTAGCGGGATCGAGGGTGAGCAGTTCTTC. Translation: CSAPTGYWASGIEGEQFF. The rearrangement uses TRBV20-1 and TRBJ2-1, with 9 bases fitting TRBD2. Looked up from germline, CDR1 is DFQATT and CDR2 is SNEGSKA (reference sequence). Germline trimming cut 5 bases from V and 9 bases from J; bases unmatched to any gene: 23. The length of the CDR3 is 18 residues.

This clonotype was seen at least ten times. This sequence joins TRBV12-3 or TRBV12-4 and TRBJ2-1, with D perhaps matching TRBD1 (5 bases). The CDR3 spans 14 residues. V gave up 0 bases and J gave up 7 bases, with 10 bases separating them. This CDR3 is CASSLAQGRNEQFF. In DNA form, the CDR3 reads TGTGCCAGCAGTTTAGCGCAGGGTCGGAATGAGCAGTTCTTC.

This clonotype was observed a few times. The J gene is TRBJ2-1, the V gene TRBV14; TRBD1 aligns across 8 bases. The germline V gene encodes CDR1 SGHDN and CDR2 FVKESK. CDR3 length equals 13 residues. V lost 4 bases and J lost 9; bases outside the gene matches: 5. The CDR3 is CASSPRGHSEQFF. For the CDR3, the DNA is TGTGCCAGCAGCCCCAGGGGGCATAGTGAGCAGTTCTTC.

This clonotype was counted a few times. V and J are TRBV7-9 and TRBJ2-2, with D perhaps matching TRBD1 or TRBD2 (5 bases each). The CDR3 is 15 residues long. Germline V gene data show CDR1 as SEHNR and CDR2 as FQNEAQ (reference sequence). The germline V and J ends were trimmed by 3 bases and 3 bases, with 11 bases remaining between them. The CDR3 reads CASSFRGPYTGELFF. In nucleotides, the CDR3 is TGTGCCAGCAGCTTTCGGGGCCCATACACCGGGGAGCTGTTTTTT.

This clonotype showed up just a few times. This sequence joins TRBV7-2 and TRBJ2-5, with TRBD2 matching 10 bases. Germline-derived CDR1 and CDR2 are SGHTA and FQGNSA. This CDR3 has 14 residues. Losses at the gene ends were 5 bases for V and 3 bases for J; bases not matched to a gene: 3. For the CDR3, the DNA is TGTGCCAGCAGCCACACTAGCGGGAAAGAGACCCAGTACTTC. It specifies CASSHTSGKETQYF. Using reference TRBV7-2 and TRBJ2-5 for the parts outside the CDR3, the full variable domain is GAGVSQSPSNKVTEKGKDVELRCDPISGHTALYWYRQSLGQGLEFLIYFQGNSAPDKSGLPSDRFSAERTGGSVSTLTIQRTQQEDSAVYLCASSHTSGKETQYFGPGTRLLVL.

The chain employs TRBV28 and TRBJ2-5; D perhaps matches TRBD2 (5 bases). Germline V gives CDR1 MDHEN, CDR2 SYDVKM. This CDR3 contains 14 residues. V was trimmed by 3 bases and J by 7 bases, leaving 15 bases between them. The CDR3 protein is CASSFSVVRGTQYF. DNA of the CDR3: TGTGCCAGCAGTTTTAGTGTAGTTCGGGGGACCCAGTACTTC.

This clonotype turned up a few times. The chain is built from TRBV5-1 and TRBJ1-1; D remains ambiguous. The CDR3 has 14 amino acids. Germline loops: CDR1 SGHRS, CDR2 YFSETQ. The V end lost 4 bases, the J end lost 3 bases, and 13 bases lay between the germline ends. The CDR3 nucleotides are TGCGCCAGCAGCGCAGAGACAATTTACACTGAAGCTTTCTTT. Encoded protein: CASSAETIYTEAFF.